The sequence of this TCR beta chain was determined in a study of T cell responses to AZD1222 COVID-19 vaccine. Points on this clone: Antigen unknown.

Study-level results: Only a handful of individuals given AZD1222 were seropositive at baseline.

Measured with immunoSEQ multiplex PCR; TCRdb has only the in-frame clones, and not every one. The sample lists approximately 150,000 clones; around 92% were seen once. Germline V gives CDR1 MDHEN, CDR2 SYDVKM. V was cut by 5 bases and J by 6 bases, with 20 bases left in between. CDR3 length: 16 amino acids. J is TRBJ1-5 and V is TRBV28; D remains unclear. Sequencing used peripheral blood, obtained after recovery from COVID-19. The TCR originated in an adult who had recovered from COVID-19. CDR3 sequence reads: CASSPSFARRGQPQHF. In DNA form, the CDR3 reads TGTGCCAGCAGTCCTTCCTTTGCCAGAAGAGGTCAGCCCCAGCATTTT.